These T cell receptor beta chains were read from a single sample in a study of blood T cell repertoires in COVID-19. The data were produced by immunoSEQ multiplex PCR, yet TCRdb's version contains in-frame clones alone and is incomplete. The data hold fewer than 700,000 clones, with 85% to 90% observed a single time. The source material was peripheral blood. The source of these receptors is a woman between 45 and 65 years old with COVID-19, enrolled during active disease. CDR3s leave out the opening cysteine and the closing phenylalanine or tryptophan. D genes are given only for firm matches.

D gene,J gene,V gene,CDR3 protein
.,TRBJ1-2,TRBV5-1,ASLEEPSMYGYT
.,TRBJ2-3,TRBV30,AWGGFSTDTQY
.,TRBJ1-5,TRBV29-1,SAGQSNQPQH
.,TRBJ2-2,TRBV2,ASSGPGQNTGELF
.,TRBJ2-1,TRBV2,ASSEQLSFEQF
TRBD1,TRBJ1-5,TRBV28,ASSQTGEGNQPQH
.,TRBJ1-3,TRBV7-8,ASREGYGNTIY
TRBD2,TRBJ2-1,TRBV9,ASSVVSTSGAPYNEQF
.,TRBJ1-2,TRBV27,ASSPGGALGGYT
TRBD1,TRBJ2-3,TRBV27,ASSPTGESTDTQY
.,TRBJ2-7,TRBV11-2,ASSSAGYEQY
TRBD1,TRBJ1-1,TRBV6-6,ATGGQANTEAF
.,TRBJ1-2,TRBV5-3,ARSLRTRRGLSYT
.,TRBJ2-7,TRBV28,ASSPARAYEQY
TRBD1,TRBJ1-2,TRBV19,ASSARNGQAHISDGYT
TRBD1,TRBJ1-1,TRBV7-2,ASSSRQGTEAF
.,TRBJ1-1,TRBV5-4,AVWGGISNTEAF
.,TRBJ1-6,TRBV19,ASRFGGRGSPLH
TRBD1,TRBJ1-2,TRBV19,ASSIGRQGYGYT
.,TRBJ1-1,TRBV9,ASSREGGGSEAF
TRBD2,TRBJ2-1,TRBV11-2,ASMAGGFTNEQF
.,TRBJ1-5,TRBV6-6,ASSYPQTGTDQPQH
TRBD2,TRBJ2-1,TRBV15,ATGTGTSGYNEQF
TRBD2,TRBJ2-7,TRBV5-6,ASSFTPGGDFQQY
TRBD2,TRBJ2-3,TRBV7-9,ASSFLAGGSGTDTQY
TRBD1,TRBJ1-4,TRBV5-6,ASSRGQPNEKLF
TRBD2,TRBJ2-2,TRBV3-1/TRBV3-2,ASSSRLAGGQDGELF
TRBD2,TRBJ2-3,TRBV15,ATSRPAAGGWGTDTQY
.,TRBJ1-5,TRBV19,ASSEDGFNQPQH
.,TRBJ1-4,TRBV2,ASSASGTNEKLF
.,TRBJ1-4,TRBV3-1/TRBV3-2,ASSQDDGQSEKLF
.,TRBJ2-7,TRBV19,ASRTADSYEQY
TRBD1,TRBJ1-2,TRBV7-8,ASSLVRGQDYGYT
.,TRBJ1-2,TRBV6-5,ASRGFSSYGYT
.,TRBJ2-3,TRBV21-1,ASSRRSTDTQY
TRBD2,TRBJ2-7,TRBV7-3,ASSQLAGGSYEQY
TRBD2,TRBJ2-3,TRBV7-8,ASSPSGGRTDTQY
TRBD1,TRBJ1-2,TRBV7-2,ASSLVAGQGDHYGYT
TRBD1,TRBJ1-5,TRBV12-5,ASGLGVPGQGVGGNQPQH
TRBD2,TRBJ2-7,TRBV2,ASSLAGGPYEQY
TRBD1,TRBJ2-7,TRBV30,AWTVQGKDEQY
TRBD2,TRBJ2-3,TRBV24-1,ATSDYGGGRSTDTQY
.,TRBJ1-4,TRBV18,ASRPKTGQFNEKLF
.,TRBJ2-2,TRBV2,ASSVEGTGELF
.,TRBJ1-1,TRBV11-3,ASSLAREGVRRDTEAF
.,TRBJ1-5,TRBV15,ATSKLLSNQPQH
.,TRBJ1-1,TRBV6-5,ASSNGGVNTEAF
.,TRBJ1-2,TRBV12-5,ASGLGTVYGYT
.,TRBJ2-7,TRBV11-2,ASSLTASYEQY
.,TRBJ2-5,TRBV2,ASSEVSIVETQY
TRBD2,TRBJ2-1,TRBV5-1,ASSLGTSGAYNEQF
.,TRBJ1-6,TRBV5-6,ASSSSQGYNSPLH